Presented here are 10 T cell receptor beta chains from one specimen sequenced in a study of cytomegalovirus exposure and HLA in healthy donors (TCRdb year 2017). Libraries came from the immunoSEQ multiplex PCR assay. For the multiplex PCR, a mixture combining 60 forward primers for TCR Vbeta segments and 13 reverse primers for TCR Jbeta segments was used. TCRdb took this table from immuneACCESS and kept in-frame rearrangements with V and J called. Such tables lack part of the clones; where checked against another copy, unresolved V genes explain under half of the gap, and the rest is unexplained. The sample table lists some 120,000 clones, under 85% of them with a count of one. Roughly 9.3% of the sample comes from the top ten. Material: PBMCs. Source of these receptors: a woman between 45 and 60 years old in good health and CMV-seropositive.

This clone was recorded a few times. The CDR3 loop reads CASSSNRGQPQHF. The CDR3 DNA is TGTGCCAGCAGCTCCAACAGGGGCCAGCCCCAGCATTTT. The gene calls are TRBV5-6 and TRBJ1-5, with 7 bases aligning to TRBD1. The CDR3 runs 13 residues. V trimming: 3 bases; J trimming: 7 bases; junction bases outside the gene matches: 4. In germline, CDR1 is SGHDT, CDR2 YYEEEE.

The chain combines TRBV5-6 with TRBJ2-1; D gene unclear. The V end was cut by 6 bases, the J end by 3 bases, with 10 bases between. Germline V gene data show CDR1 as SGHDT and CDR2 as YYEEEE. The CDR3 covers 13 residues. The CDR3 here is CASIDGGYNEQFF. CDR3 coding DNA: TGTGCCAGCATCGATGGCGGCTACAATGAGCAGTTCTTC.

This clone was counted between two and nine times. This chain links TRBV4-1 with TRBJ2-1; 11 bases match TRBD2. CDR3 length equals 17 residues. CDR1 and CDR2 from the germline V gene are MGHRA and YSYEKL. J gave up 3 bases and V 3 bases, and 7 bases lay outside the gene matches. As DNA, the CDR3 is TGCGCCAGCAGCCAGGGGTGGACTAGCGGGTACTACAATGAGCAGTTCTTC. Translated, it gives CASSQGWTSGYYNEQFF.

Of note for this clone: A read error may produce the germline difference seen at one junction end. The chain uses TRBV7-8 and TRBJ2-7; TRBD2 agrees at 12 bases. The CDR3 consists of 16 residues. From germline, CDR1 is SGHVS and CDR2 FQNEAQ. The CDR3, as DNA: TGTGCCAGCAGCTCAGAATGGACTAGCGGGGTGTACGAGCGGTACTTC. Protein product: CASSSEWTSGVYERYF.

CDR3 amino acids: CAWSVRGTVRDIQYF. The DNA for the CDR3 is TGTGCCTGGAGTGTACGGGGGACAGTGAGGGACATTCAGTACTTC. The genes are TRBV30 and TRBJ2-4, with D maybe TRBD1 (7 bases). This CDR3 is built from 15 residues. The germline V and J ends were trimmed by 0 bases and 8 bases, with 17 bases remaining between them. Germline-derived CDR1 and CDR2 are GTSNPN and SVGIG (reference sequence). Combining the CDR3 with reference TRBV30 and TRBJ2-4 gives the whole variable domain SQTIHQWPATLVQPVGSPLSLECTVEGTSNPNLYWYRQAAGRGLQLLFYSVGIGQISSEVPQNLSASRPQDRQFILSSKKLLLSDSGFYLCAWSVRGTVRDIQYFGAGTRLSVL.

The J gene is TRBJ1-1, the V gene TRBV18; D is ambiguous. CDR1 is KGHSH and CDR2 is LQKENI in the germline V gene. This CDR3 has 15 amino acids. V was trimmed by 3 bases and J by 3 bases, leaving 14 bases between them. Here the CDR3 reads CASSPGLSGDTEAFF. The CDR3 DNA is TGTGCCAGCTCACCGGGCCTATCCGGGGACACTGAAGCTTTCTTT.

The genes are TRBV7-3 and TRBJ2-3, with 7 bases that match TRBD2. Germline CDR1 reads SGHTA; CDR2 reads FQGTGA. This CDR3 has 14 amino acids. After removal of 2 bases from V and 6 bases from J, the junction contained 5 bases not matched to a gene. DNA for the CDR3: TGTGCCAGCAGCTTAGCGGGAGTCCCCGATACGCAGTATTTT. Its translation is CASSLAGVPDTQYF.

The CDR3 is CASRRDSRSYEQYF. CDR3 DNA: TGCGCCAGCAGAAGGGACAGTCGCTCCTACGAGCAGTACTTC. The chain employs TRBV5-1 and TRBJ2-7, with 7 bases aligning to TRBD1. The CDR3 loop spans 14 amino acids. The V gene end was trimmed by 5 bases and the J gene end by 0 bases; junction bases not matched to a gene: 5. CDR1 and CDR2 from the germline V gene are SGHRS and YFSETQ. The whole variable domain, filled in from reference TRBV5-1 and TRBJ2-7, reads KAGVTQTPRYLIKTRGQQVTLSCSPISGHRSVSWYQQTPGQGLQFLFEYFSETQRNKGNFPGRFSGRQFSNSRSEMNVSTLELGDSALYLCASRRDSRSYEQYFGPGTRLTVT.

V gene TRBV10-3 combines with J gene TRBJ2-7; TRBD2 matches 10 bases. The CDR3 is 13 amino acids. Germline CDR1 and CDR2: ENHRY and SYGVKD. V lost 6 bases and J lost 3; bases outside the gene matches: 2. Here the CDR3 reads CAIRASGSYEQYF. The CDR3 bases are TGTGCCATCAGGGCTAGCGGGAGCTACGAGCAGTACTTC.

V is TRBV7-2 and J is TRBJ1-3, with TRBD1 identical over 7 bases. Germline values: CDR1 SGHTA, CDR2 FQGNSA. CDR3 size: 16 residues. With V trimmed by 5 bases and J by 0 bases, 7 bases remained unmatched. The CDR3 bases are TGTGCCAGCAGCCCTCGCCAGGGGGGCTCTGGAAACACCATATATTTT. Translation gives CASSPRQGGSGNTIYF.